This T cell receptor (beta chain) is drawn from a study of T cells after posttransplantation cyclophosphamide. This clone was detected once. Its antigen is undetermined. Assay used: immunoSEQ multiplex PCR; TCRdb lists only in-frame clones, some missing. This sample has roughly 20,000 clones, with 98% found just once. Germline CDR1 is MNHEY and CDR2 is SVGAGI. The CDR3 length is 15 residues. Trimming took 0 bases from V and 2 from J, leaving 9 bases between them. Study-wide findings and caveats: Recipient CMV seropositivity and CMV reactivation strongly tracked TRB clonality.

The naive gate required viable CD3+CD4+ or CD3+CD8+ cells with CCR7+CD45RA+CD45RO-CD95-CD27+CD28+ phenotype. The related graft donor's blood sample was taken on the day of bone marrow donation. This clonotype was sampled from a man aged 35 to 55 in good health, CMV-negative, and a related stem cell transplant donor. The source material was naive CD4+ T cells sorted from PBMCs. This chain joins TRBV6-5 and TRBJ2-3; no clear D. In DNA, the CDR3 is TGTGCCAGCAGTTACTCGGAAGGAGCCACAGATACGCAGTATTTT. Amino acids: CASSYSEGATDTQYF.